This T cell receptor (beta chain) emerged from a study of early T cells in non-severe SARS-CoV-2 infection. This clonotype showed up just a few times. One entry per CDR3 protein results from TCRdb running MiXCR on the 5' RACE reads. This table holds around 60,000 distinct CDR3 sequences, roughly 18% found once. This CDR3 contains 16 residues. Germline-derived CDR1 and CDR2 are SGHKS and YYEKEE (reference sequence). The J segment lost 1 base and the V segment lost 0 bases, leaving 2 bases of the junction unmatched. The chain carries TRBV5-5 and TRBJ1-2; 11 bases match TRBD1. The sequenced sample was whole blood, obtained at baseline. The sequence was obtained from an adult who was a healthcare worker with PCR-confirmed SARS-CoV-2 infection or an uninfected control (not recorded which). CDR3 bases: TGTGCCAGCAGCTTGGGGACAGGGGGCTATAACTATGGCTACACCTTC. Its protein is CASSLGTGGYNYGYTF. The full variable domain, rest sourced from reference TRBV5-5 and TRBJ1-2, is DAGVTQSPTHLIKTRGQQVTLRCSPISGHKSVSWYQQVLGQGPQFIFQYYEKEERGRGNFPDRFSARQFPNYSSELNVNALLLGDSALYLCASSLGTGGYNYGYTFGSGTRLTVV.